This entry is about one T cell receptor (beta chain). Its antigen is as yet unknown. PCR used 60 Vbeta primers and 13 Jbeta primers. Authors' data handling: Unique TCR beta chains totaled about 78 million in a later count, with approximately 10 million of them shared. Profiled with immunoSEQ multiplex PCR; TCRdb holds only in-frame clones, not every one. V, J and clone size are those of that table, while D and trimming were read from the DNA. The sample table includes fewer than 150,000 clones. Though probably carrying unrecorded immune exposures, donors were nominally healthy at sampling. This record belongs to a study of cytomegalovirus exposure and HLA in healthy donors. In germline, CDR1 is SGHNT, CDR2 YYREEE (reference sequence). CDR3 length: 17 amino acids. Trimming stripped 4 bases from V and 5 bases from J, with 24 bases between. Study findings and constraints: It was 150 to 200 TCR beta chains that were listed as cytomegalovirus-associated. In a later analysis, DRB1 alleles had the most associated TCRs; HLA-C alleles the fewest.

Sequencing was carried out using PBMCs. The receptor was isolated from a man in his late teens or twenties in good health and CMV-seronegative. The rearrangement links TRBV5-4 to TRBJ2-5, with D tentatively TRBD2 (6 bases). This CDR3 reads CASSLLAAGTLRETQYF. The CDR3 DNA is TGTGCCAGCAGCCTCCTTGCGGCGGGGACCCTTAGGGAGACCCAGTACTTC.